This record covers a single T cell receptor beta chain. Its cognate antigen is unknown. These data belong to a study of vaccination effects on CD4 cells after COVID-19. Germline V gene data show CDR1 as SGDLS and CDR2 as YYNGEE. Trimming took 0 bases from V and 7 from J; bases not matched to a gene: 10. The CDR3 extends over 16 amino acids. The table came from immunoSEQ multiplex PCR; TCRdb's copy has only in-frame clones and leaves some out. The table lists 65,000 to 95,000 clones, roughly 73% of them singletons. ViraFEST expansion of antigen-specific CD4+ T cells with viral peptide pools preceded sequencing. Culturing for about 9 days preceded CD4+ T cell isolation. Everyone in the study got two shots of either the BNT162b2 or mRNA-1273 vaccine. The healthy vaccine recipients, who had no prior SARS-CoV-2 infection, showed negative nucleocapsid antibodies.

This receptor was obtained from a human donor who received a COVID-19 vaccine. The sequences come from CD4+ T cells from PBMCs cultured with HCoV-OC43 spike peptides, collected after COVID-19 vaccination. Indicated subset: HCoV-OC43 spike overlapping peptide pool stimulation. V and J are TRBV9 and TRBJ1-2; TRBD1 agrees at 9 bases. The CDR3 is CASSVGSGQGYFGYTF. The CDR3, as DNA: TGTGCCAGCAGCGTAGGGTCGGGACAGGGCTATTTTGGCTACACCTTC.